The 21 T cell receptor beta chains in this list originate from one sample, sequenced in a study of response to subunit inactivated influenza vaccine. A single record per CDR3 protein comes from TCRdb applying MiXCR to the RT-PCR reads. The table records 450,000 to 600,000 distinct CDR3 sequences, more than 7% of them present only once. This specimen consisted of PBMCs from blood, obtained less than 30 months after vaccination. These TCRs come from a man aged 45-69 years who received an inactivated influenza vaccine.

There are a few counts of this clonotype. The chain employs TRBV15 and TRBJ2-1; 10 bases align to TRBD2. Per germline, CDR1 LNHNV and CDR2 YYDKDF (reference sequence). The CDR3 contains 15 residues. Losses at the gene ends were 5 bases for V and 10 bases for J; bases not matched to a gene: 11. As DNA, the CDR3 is TGTGCCACCAGCGTTGTTAGCGGGAGGCGGATCGAGCAGTTCTTC. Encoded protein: CATSVVSGRRIEQFF.

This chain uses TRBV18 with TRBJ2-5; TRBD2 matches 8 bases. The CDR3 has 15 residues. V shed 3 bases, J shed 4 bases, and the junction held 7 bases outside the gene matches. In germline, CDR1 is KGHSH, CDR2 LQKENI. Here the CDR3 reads CASSPSWRGAETQYF. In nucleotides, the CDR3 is TGTGCCAGCTCACCTTCCTGGCGGGGGGCAGAGACCCAGTACTTC. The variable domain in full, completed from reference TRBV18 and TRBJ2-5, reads NAGVMQNPRHLVRRRGQEARLRCSPMKGHSHVYWYRQLPEEGLKFMVYLQKENIIDESGMPKERFSAEFPKEGPSILRIQQVVRGDSAAYFCASSPSWRGAETQYFGPGTRLLVL.

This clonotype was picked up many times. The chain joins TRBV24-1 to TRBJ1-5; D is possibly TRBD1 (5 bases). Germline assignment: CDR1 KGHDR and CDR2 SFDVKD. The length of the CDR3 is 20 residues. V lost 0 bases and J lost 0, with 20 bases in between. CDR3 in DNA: TGTGCCACCAGTGATTTGCTCAGGGATCCTACCGGAATTAGCAATCAGCCCCAGCATTTT. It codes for CATSDLLRDPTGISNQPQHF.

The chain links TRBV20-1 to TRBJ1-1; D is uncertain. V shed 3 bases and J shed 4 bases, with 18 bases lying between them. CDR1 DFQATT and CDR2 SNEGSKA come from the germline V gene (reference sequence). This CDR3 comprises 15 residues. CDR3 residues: CSASWGSMGSTEAFF. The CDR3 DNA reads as TGCAGTGCTAGCTGGGGAAGTATGGGGAGCACTGAAGCTTTCTTT.

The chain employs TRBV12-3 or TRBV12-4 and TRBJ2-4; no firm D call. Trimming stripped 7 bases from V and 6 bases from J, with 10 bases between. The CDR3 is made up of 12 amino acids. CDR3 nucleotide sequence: TGTGCCAGCACCCCCGGATTAAACATTCAGTACTTC. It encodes CASTPGLNIQYF.

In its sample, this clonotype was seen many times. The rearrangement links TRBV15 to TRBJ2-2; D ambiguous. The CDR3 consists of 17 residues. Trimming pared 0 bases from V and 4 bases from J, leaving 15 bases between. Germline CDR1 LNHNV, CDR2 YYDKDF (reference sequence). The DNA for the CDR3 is TGTGCCACCAGCAGAGATCTCATCAGGCCTTCCACCGGGGAGCTGTTTTTT. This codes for CATSRDLIRPSTGELFF.

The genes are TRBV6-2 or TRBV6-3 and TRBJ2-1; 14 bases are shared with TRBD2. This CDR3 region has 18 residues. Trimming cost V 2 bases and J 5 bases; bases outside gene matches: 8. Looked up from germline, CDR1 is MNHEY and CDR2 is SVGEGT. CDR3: CASSYPGLAGVRDNEQFF. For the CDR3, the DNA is TGTGCCAGCAGTTACCCGGGACTAGCGGGAGTACGGGACAATGAGCAGTTCTTC.

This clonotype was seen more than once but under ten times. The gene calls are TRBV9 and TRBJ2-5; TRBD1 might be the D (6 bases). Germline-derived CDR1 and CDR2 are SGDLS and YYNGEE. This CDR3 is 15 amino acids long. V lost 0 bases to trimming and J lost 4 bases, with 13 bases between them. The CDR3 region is CASSVATTGGETQYF. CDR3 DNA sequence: TGTGCCAGCAGCGTAGCTACGACAGGAGGAGAGACCCAGTACTTC.

In nucleotides, the CDR3 is TGTGCCAGCAGCTTATTACAGGGAGGGCGGGAGACCCAGTACTTC. Protein sequence: CASSLLQGGRETQYF. The chain uses TRBV7-2 and TRBJ2-5, with D perhaps matching TRBD2 (7 bases). V was cut by 2 bases and J by 5 bases, with 15 bases left in between. Germline CDR1 and CDR2: SGHTA and FQGNSA. The CDR3 totals 15 residues.

The CDR3 DNA reads as TGCGCCAGCAGCTTGGCCACGACAGGGTTCTACGAGCAGTACTTC. It is translated as CASSLATTGFYEQYF. This chain links TRBV5-1 with TRBJ2-7; 7 nucleotides align to TRBD1. Germline V CDR1 and CDR2: SGHRS, YFSETQ. The CDR3 spans 15 residues. V shed 0 bases, J shed 3 bases, and the junction held 6 bases outside the gene matches.

CDR3 DNA sequence: TGTGCCAGCAGCTTGCTGCCGGGGGGGCTCTATGGCTACACCTTC. Protein sequence: CASSLLPGGLYGYTF. This chain links TRBV5-5 with TRBJ1-2; maybe TRBD1 (6 bases). Trimming stripped 1 base from V and 4 bases from J, with 14 bases between. The CDR3 contains 15 residues. Germline CDR1 and CDR2: SGHKS and YYEKEE (reference sequence).

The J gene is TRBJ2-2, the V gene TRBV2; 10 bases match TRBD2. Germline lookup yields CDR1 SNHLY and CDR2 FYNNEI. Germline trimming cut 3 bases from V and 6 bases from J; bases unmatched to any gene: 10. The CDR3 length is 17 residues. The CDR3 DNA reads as TGTGCCAGCAGTGATCCCCAGCGGGGGGGCTCCGCCGGGGAGCTGTTTTTT. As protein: CASSDPQRGGSAGELFF.

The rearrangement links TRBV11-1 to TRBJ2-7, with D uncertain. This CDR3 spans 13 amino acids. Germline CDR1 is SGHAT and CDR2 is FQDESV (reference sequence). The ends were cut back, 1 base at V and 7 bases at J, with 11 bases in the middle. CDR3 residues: CASSLVAKAEQYF. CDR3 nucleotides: TGTGCCAGCAGCTTAGTTGCGAAGGCTGAGCAGTACTTC. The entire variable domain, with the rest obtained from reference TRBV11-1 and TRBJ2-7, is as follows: EAEVAQSPRYKITEKSQAVAFWCDPISGHATLYWYRQILGQGPELLVQFQDESVVDDSQLPKDRFSAERLKGVDSTLKIQPAELGDSAMYLCASSLVAKAEQYFGPGTRLTVT.

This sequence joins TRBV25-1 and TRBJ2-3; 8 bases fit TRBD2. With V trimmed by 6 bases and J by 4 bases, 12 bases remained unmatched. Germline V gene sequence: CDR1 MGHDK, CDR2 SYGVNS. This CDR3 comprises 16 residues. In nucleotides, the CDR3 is TGTGCCAGCAGAGGGGCGGGGGGCGGTTTGGCAGATACGCAGTATTTT. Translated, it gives CASRGAGGGLADTQYF.

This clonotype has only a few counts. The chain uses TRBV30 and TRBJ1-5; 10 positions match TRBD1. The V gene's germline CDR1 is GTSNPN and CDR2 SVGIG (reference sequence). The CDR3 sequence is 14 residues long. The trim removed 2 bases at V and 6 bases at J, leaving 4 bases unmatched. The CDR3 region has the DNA TGTGCCTGGAGTAAGGGACAGGGGATTCAGCCCCAGCATTTT. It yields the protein CAWSKGQGIQPQHF.

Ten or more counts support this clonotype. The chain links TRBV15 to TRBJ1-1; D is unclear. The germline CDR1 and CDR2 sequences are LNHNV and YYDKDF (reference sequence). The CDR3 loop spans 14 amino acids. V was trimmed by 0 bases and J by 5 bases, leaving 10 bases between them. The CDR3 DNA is TGTGCCACCAGCAGAGATCAGGTTGGGACTGAAGCTTTCTTT. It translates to CATSRDQVGTEAFF.

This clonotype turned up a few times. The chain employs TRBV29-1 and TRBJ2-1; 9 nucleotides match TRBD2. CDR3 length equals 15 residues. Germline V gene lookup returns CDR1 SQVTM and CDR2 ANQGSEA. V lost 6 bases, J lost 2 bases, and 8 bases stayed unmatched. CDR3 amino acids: CSVGGLAGPYNEQFF. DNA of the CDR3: TGCAGCGTCGGAGGTCTAGCGGGGCCCTACAATGAGCAGTTCTTC.

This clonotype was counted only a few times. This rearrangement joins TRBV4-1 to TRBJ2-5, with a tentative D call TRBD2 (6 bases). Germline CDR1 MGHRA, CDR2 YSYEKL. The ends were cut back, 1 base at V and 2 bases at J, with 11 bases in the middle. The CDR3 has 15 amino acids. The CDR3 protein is CASSQGFGLQETQYF. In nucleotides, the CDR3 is TGCGCCAGCAGCCAAGGTTTTGGACTACAAGAGACCCAGTACTTC.

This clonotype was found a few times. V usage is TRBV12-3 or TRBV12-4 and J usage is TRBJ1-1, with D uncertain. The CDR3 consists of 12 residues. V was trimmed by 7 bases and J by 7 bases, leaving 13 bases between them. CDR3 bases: TGTGCCAGCAACCTAGACGGATTTGAAGCTTTCTTT. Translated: CASNLDGFEAFF.

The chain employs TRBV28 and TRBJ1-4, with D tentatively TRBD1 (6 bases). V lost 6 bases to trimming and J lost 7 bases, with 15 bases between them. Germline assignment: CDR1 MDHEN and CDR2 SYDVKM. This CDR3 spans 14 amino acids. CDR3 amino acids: CASRTGALGEKLFF. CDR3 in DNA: TGTGCCAGCAGAACGGGGGCCTTAGGTGAAAAACTGTTTTTT. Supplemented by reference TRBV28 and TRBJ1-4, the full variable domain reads DVKVTQSSRYLVKRTGEKVFLECVQDMDHENMFWYRQDPGLGLRLIYFSYDVKMKEKGDIPEGYSVSREKKERFSLILESASTNQTSMYLCASRTGALGEKLFFGSGTQLSVL.

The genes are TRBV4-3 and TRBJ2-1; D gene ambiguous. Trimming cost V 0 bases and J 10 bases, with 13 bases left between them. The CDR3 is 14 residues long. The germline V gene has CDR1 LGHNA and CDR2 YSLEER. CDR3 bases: TGCGCCAGCAGCCAAGAGATTGGGATGGGCGAGCAGTTCTTC. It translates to CASSQEIGMGEQFF.